The 2 T cell receptor beta chains below were found in one sample sequenced in a study of blood T cell repertoires in COVID-19. Profiled with immunoSEQ multiplex PCR; TCRdb holds only in-frame clones, not every one. The sample has approximately 58,000 clones, approximately 78% seen once. The sample was peripheral blood. The receptor set was obtained from a man in his 60s with COVID-19, enrolled during active disease.

The J gene is TRBJ2-3, the V gene TRBV6-6; D is ambiguous. V was pared by 5 bases and J by 0 bases, with 12 bases between. The germline CDR1 and CDR2 sequences are MNHNY and SVGAGI (reference sequence). CDR3 length: 15 residues. This chain's CDR3 is CASSDTRRSTDTQYF. CDR3 nucleotide sequence: TGTGCCAGCAGTGACACGCGACGGAGCACAGATACGCAGTATTTT.

V and J are TRBV25-1 and TRBJ2-1; TRBD1 agrees at 11 bases. J was trimmed by 4 bases and V by 8 bases; bases with no gene match: 4. The CDR3 length is 14 residues. CDR1 and CDR2 from the germline V gene are MGHDK and SYGVNS. DNA for the CDR3: TGTGCCAGCGCCGGGACAGGGGGTTACAATGAGCAGTTCTTC. Encoded protein: CASAGTGGYNEQFF.